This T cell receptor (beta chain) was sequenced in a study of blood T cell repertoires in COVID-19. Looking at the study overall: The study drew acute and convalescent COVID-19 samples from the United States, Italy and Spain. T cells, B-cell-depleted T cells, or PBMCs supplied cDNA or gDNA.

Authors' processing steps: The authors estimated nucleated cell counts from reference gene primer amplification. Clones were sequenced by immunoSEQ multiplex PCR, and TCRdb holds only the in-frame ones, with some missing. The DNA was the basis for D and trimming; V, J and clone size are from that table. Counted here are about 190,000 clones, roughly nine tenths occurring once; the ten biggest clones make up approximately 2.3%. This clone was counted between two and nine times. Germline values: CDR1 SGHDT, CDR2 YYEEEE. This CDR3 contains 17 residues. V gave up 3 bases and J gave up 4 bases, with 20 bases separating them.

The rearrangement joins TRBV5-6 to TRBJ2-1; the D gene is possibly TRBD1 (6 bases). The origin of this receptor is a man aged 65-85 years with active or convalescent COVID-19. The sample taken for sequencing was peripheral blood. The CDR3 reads CASSSQRTGSFYNEQFF. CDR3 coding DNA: TGTGCCAGCAGCTCTCAACGTACAGGGTCCTTTTACAATGAGCAGTTCTTC. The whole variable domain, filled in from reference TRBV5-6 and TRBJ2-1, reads DAGVTQSPTHLIKTRGQQVTLRCSPKSGHDTVSWYQQALGQGPQFIFQYYEEEERQRGNFPDRFSGHQFPNYSSELNVNALLLGDSALYLCASSSQRTGSFYNEQFFGPGTRLTVL.